Below are 24 T cell receptor beta chains sequenced from a single sample in a study of blood T cells in healthy people across ages. Together with a sample-barcoded 5' primer, a J-beta primer mix was included in a second PCR lasting about 7 to 12 cycles. From the 5' RACE reads, TCRdb called clonotypes with MiXCR, one entry per CDR3 protein. Altogether around 320,000 distinct CDR3 sequences are present, about 25% being singletons, with the ten largest covering over 25%. The material sequenced was blood. The receptors come from a woman aged 70 to 79 in good health.

J is TRBJ2-1 and V is TRBV20-1, with TRBD1 matching over 12 bases. The CDR3 covers 17 residues. With 6 bases clipped from V and 0 bases from J, the junction kept 9 bases outside the gene matches. The V gene's germline CDR1 is DFQATT and CDR2 SNEGSKA (reference sequence). CDR3 region: CSAGTGGRKLSYNEQFF. CDR3 nucleotide sequence: TGCAGTGCCGGGACAGGGGGCAGAAAACTCTCCTACAATGAGCAGTTCTTC.

V gene TRBV7-9 combines with J gene TRBJ1-1; weak D call: TRBD1 (5 bases). Germline loops: CDR1 SEHNR, CDR2 FQNEAQ (reference sequence). CDR3 size: 15 residues. Trimming took 2 bases from V and 1 from J, leaving 11 bases between them. The CDR3, as DNA: TGTGCCAGCAGCTTAAGCGGACACCGGAACACTGAAGCTTTCTTT. Amino acids: CASSLSGHRNTEAFF.

This clonotype was observed a few times. V gene TRBV28 combines with J gene TRBJ1-4; D is possibly TRBD1 (6 bases). The CDR3 runs to 14 residues. Trimming took 6 bases from V and 7 from J, leaving 15 bases between them. Per the germline V gene, CDR1 is MDHEN and CDR2 is SYDVKM. CDR3: CASRGAGFGEKLFF. The CDR3 DNA sequence: TGTGCCAGCAGGGGGGCGGGGTTCGGTGAAAAACTGTTTTTT.

This clonotype was counted only a few times. The chain uses TRBV21-1 and TRBJ2-5; no check of the table's D call, TRBD2, against the DNA was made. TRBV21-1 is a pseudogene segment. The CDR3 extends over 20 amino acids. The DNA for the CDR3 is TGTGCCAGCAACAAAGAGGGGACTAGCGGGAGCAAAGGGGAAAAAGAGACCCAGTACTTC. It specifies CASNKEGTSGSKGEKETQYF.

This chain connects TRBV20-1 to TRBJ2-7; D could derive from TRBD1 or TRBD2 (5 bases each). Germline CDR1 is DFQATT and CDR2 is SNEGSKA (reference sequence). The CDR3 spans 11 residues. Trimming stripped 5 bases from V and 7 bases from J, with 12 bases between. This CDR3 is CSAWDPGEQYF. CDR3 in DNA: TGCAGTGCTTGGGACCCGGGGGAGCAGTACTTC.

At least ten counts were recorded for this clonotype. The chain uses TRBV28 and TRBJ2-5, with TRBD2 matching 14 bases. The J call is in doubt because the DNA end fits TRBJ2-1 better. Germline loops: CDR1 MDHEN, CDR2 SYDVKM. The CDR3 totals 18 residues. Written as DNA, the CDR3 is TGTGCCAGCAGTTCAACTTCCGGGACTAGCGGGGGTTACAATGAGCAGTTCTTC. Its protein is CASSSTSGTSGGYNEQFF.

The rearrangement links TRBV6-1 to TRBJ1-1; TRBD1 might be the D (6 bases). Germline loops: CDR1 MNHNS, CDR2 SASEGT. The CDR3 contains 15 residues. V dropped 4 bases and J dropped 1 base, with 13 bases sitting between them. In DNA form, the CDR3 reads TGTGCCAGCAGTGCCCTCAGGGGACCGAACACTGAAGCTTTCTTT. Translated: CASSALRGPNTEAFF.

This clonotype was seen more than once but under ten times. The chain has TRBV20-1 and TRBJ2-5, with TRBD2 as a possible D gene (6 bases). Germline V gene data show CDR1 as DFQATT and CDR2 as SNEGSKA (reference sequence). The CDR3 sequence is 12 residues long. V was shortened by 7 bases and J by 2 bases, with 11 bases between the two germline ends. CDR3 sequence: CSVSREQETQYF. The CDR3 coding sequence is TGCAGTGTCTCCCGGGAGCAAGAGACCCAGTACTTC.

Many counts were recorded for this clonotype. One end of the junction fails to match germline, which may point to a read error. V gene TRBV12-3 or TRBV12-4 combines with J gene TRBJ2-7, with D perhaps matching TRBD1 or TRBD2 (5 bases each). The CDR3 contains 13 residues. CDR3 protein: CASSSVSGDRMDF. The DNA for the CDR3 is TGTGCCAGCAGTTCAGTCTCCGGGGACCGGATGGACTTC.

The DNA of the CDR3 is TGTGCCAGCAGCGCGACTAAGCCAAACACCGGGGAGCTGTTTTTT. Its translation is CASSATKPNTGELFF. The J gene is TRBJ2-2, the V gene TRBV28; the D gene is possibly TRBD2 (5 bases). CDR1 is MDHEN and CDR2 is SYDVKM in the germline V gene. V was clipped by 6 bases and J by 2 bases, with 13 bases between them. This CDR3 has 15 residues.

The chain employs TRBV5-1 and TRBJ1-1, with D uncertain. Germline loops: CDR1 SGHRS, CDR2 YFSETQ. Trimming took 3 bases from V and 0 from J, leaving 6 bases between them. The CDR3 spans 13 residues. The CDR3 nucleotides are TGCGCCAGCAGCTCGCCGGTGAACACTGAAGCTTTCTTT. Translation: CASSSPVNTEAFF.

The chain is built from TRBV4-1 and TRBJ2-3; TRBD1 might be the D (5 bases). The CDR3 is 12 residues long. Trimming cost V 2 bases and J 9 bases, with 9 bases left between them. The germline gives CDR1 MGHRA, CDR2 YSYEKL. The DNA of the CDR3 is TGCGCCAGCAGCCAACTAGGGGCAACGCAGTATTTT. It is translated as CASSQLGATQYF.

The chain joins TRBV29-1 to TRBJ2-7; D is unresolved. Trimming took off 4 bases at V and 3 bases at J, with 7 bases between the two ends. CDR1 is SQVTM and CDR2 is ANQGSEA in the germline V gene. The CDR3 totals 11 residues. For the CDR3, the DNA is TGCAGCGTTGTCCTGGGCTACGAGCAGTACTTC. It yields the protein CSVVLGYEQYF.

The chain employs TRBV28 and TRBJ2-3, with 10 bases lining up with TRBD1. V shed 4 bases, J shed 2 bases, and the junction held 9 bases outside the gene matches. The CDR3 consists of 17 residues. The germline gives CDR1 MDHEN, CDR2 SYDVKM. In nucleotides, the CDR3 is TGTGCCAGCAGTTCCCCCGGGGACAGGGGACTCACAGATACGCAGTATTTT. This sequence encodes CASSSPGDRGLTDTQYF.

At least ten counts were recorded for this clonotype. The DNA of the CDR3 is TGTGCCGGTCGGACAGTTAACTATGGCTACACCTTC. Translated: CAGRTVNYGYTF. The rearrangement uses TRBV24-1 and TRBJ1-2, with a possible D match to TRBD1 (6 bases). Germline loops: CDR1 KGHDR, CDR2 SFDVKD. The CDR3 length is 12 residues. Trimming stripped 12 bases from V and 1 base from J, with 11 bases between.

V gene TRBV28 combines with J gene TRBJ1-1; 8 bases are a match to TRBD1. Per germline, CDR1 MDHEN and CDR2 SYDVKM. The CDR3 runs 17 residues. Losses at the gene ends were 6 bases for V and 0 bases for J; bases not matched to a gene: 12. The CDR3 loop is CASRKRSTGGMNTEAFF. CDR3 coding DNA: TGTGCCAGCAGAAAAAGGAGTACAGGGGGGATGAACACTGAAGCTTTCTTT.

This clonotype was detected only a few times. The V gene is TRBV12-3 or TRBV12-4, the J gene TRBJ1-5; D gene uncertain. Trimming removed 5 bases from V and 3 bases from J, with 11 bases in between. CDR3 size: 14 residues. The CDR3 DNA reads as TGTGCCAGCAGTCCTCGTTACACCAATCAGCCCCAGCATTTT. Encoded protein: CASSPRYTNQPQHF.

At least ten counts were recorded for this clonotype. This chain uses TRBV20-1 with TRBJ2-5; D is undetermined. CDR1 is DFQATT, CDR2 SNEGSKA, per germline (reference sequence). The CDR3 spans 12 residues. V was clipped by 2 bases and J by 5 bases, with 9 bases between them. The CDR3 sequence is CSARIRAETQYF. CDR3 nucleotides: TGCAGTGCTAGAATAAGGGCGGAGACCCAGTACTTC.

The chain recombines TRBV5-1 with TRBJ2-2; a possible D gene is TRBD1 (5 bases). The CDR3 has 14 residues. Trimming cost V 0 bases and J 6 bases, with 9 bases left between them. CDR1 and CDR2 from the germline V gene are SGHRS and YFSETQ. DNA for the CDR3: TGCGCCAGCAGCTTGGCCGACAGTGCCGGGGAGCTGTTTTTT. It codes for CASSLADSAGELFF.

This clonotype appeared a few times. The CDR3 sequence: CASSLGSGSKNEQFF. The CDR3 region has the DNA TGTGCCAGCAGTTTAGGGAGCGGGAGTAAGAACGAGCAGTTCTTC. The V gene is TRBV27, the J gene TRBJ2-1; 8 bases map to TRBD2. Germline CDR1 MNHEY, CDR2 SMNVEV (reference sequence). V gave up 2 bases and J gave up 10 bases; unmatched junction bases: 10. This CDR3 is 15 amino acids long.

This sequence joins TRBV4-2 and TRBJ1-1, with a possible D match to TRBD1 (6 bases). The V gene lost 4 bases and the J gene lost 4 bases, with 13 bases spanning the gap. The CDR3 covers 14 residues. Germline CDR1 reads LGHNA; CDR2 reads YNFKEQ. The CDR3 here is CASSRDRSATEAFF. CDR3 sequence (DNA): TGTGCCAGCAGCCGCGACAGGTCGGCCACTGAAGCTTTCTTT.

This clonotype was seen a handful of times. This chain uses TRBV5-1 with TRBJ2-5; perhaps TRBD1 as D (6 bases). This CDR3 spans 12 amino acids. V was clipped by 4 bases and J by 5 bases, with 9 bases between them. In germline, CDR1 is SGHRS, CDR2 YFSETQ. CDR3 sequence: CASSNRGETQYF. For the CDR3, the DNA is TGCGCCAGCAGCAATAGGGGGGAGACCCAGTACTTC.

This clonotype was observed a few times. V is TRBV6-1 and J is TRBJ2-5, with D tentatively TRBD1 (6 bases). This CDR3 has 14 amino acids. Germline V gene lookup returns CDR1 MNHNS and CDR2 SASEGT. The V end was cut by 3 bases, the J end by 5 bases, with 13 bases between. DNA for the CDR3: TGTGCCAGCAGTGACCTGACAGGTTCGGAGACCCAGTACTTC. Translation gives CASSDLTGSETQYF.

The chain links TRBV12-3 or TRBV12-4 to TRBJ2-7; the D is unclear. Deletions cut 3 bases from V and 6 bases from J, with 6 bases between. CDR3 length equals 11 residues. CDR3 residues: CASSLIGEQYF. CDR3 coding DNA: TGTGCCAGCAGTTTGATTGGCGAGCAGTACTTC.